This TCR beta chain was sequenced during a study of T cells after yellow fever vaccination. About the research overall: Preparation of fractions with low cell numbers was performed using SMART-Seq v4 Ultra Low Input. Study-level results: Weaker in magnitude, the secondary response showed a faster peak on day 5 versus 15. Boosting was followed by the reappearance of most primary-vaccination clones (around 96% CD4, roughly 90% CD8).

Points on this clonotype: As yet, its antigen is unknown.

Germline V gene sequence: CDR1 SGHDT, CDR2 YYEEEE. The length of the CDR3 is 17 residues. With 2 bases removed from V and 1 base from J, the gap between germline ends came to 18 bases. MiXCR, run by TCRdb on the 5' RACE reads, gives a single entry per CDR3 protein. Of 300,000 to 400,000 distinct CDR3 sequences detected, under 5% appear once; the ten largest clones hold roughly 24%. This material consisted of PBMCs, taken 5 days after the yellow fever booster vaccination. The receptor was isolated from a man in his late teens or twenties who received the YFV17D yellow fever vaccine. The chain couples TRBV5-6 to TRBJ1-1; D not resolved. As DNA, the CDR3 is TGTGCCAGCAGCTTACCGATCGGGCACCCGAGGAACACTGAAGCTTTCTTT. Amino acids: CASSLPIGHPRNTEAFF.